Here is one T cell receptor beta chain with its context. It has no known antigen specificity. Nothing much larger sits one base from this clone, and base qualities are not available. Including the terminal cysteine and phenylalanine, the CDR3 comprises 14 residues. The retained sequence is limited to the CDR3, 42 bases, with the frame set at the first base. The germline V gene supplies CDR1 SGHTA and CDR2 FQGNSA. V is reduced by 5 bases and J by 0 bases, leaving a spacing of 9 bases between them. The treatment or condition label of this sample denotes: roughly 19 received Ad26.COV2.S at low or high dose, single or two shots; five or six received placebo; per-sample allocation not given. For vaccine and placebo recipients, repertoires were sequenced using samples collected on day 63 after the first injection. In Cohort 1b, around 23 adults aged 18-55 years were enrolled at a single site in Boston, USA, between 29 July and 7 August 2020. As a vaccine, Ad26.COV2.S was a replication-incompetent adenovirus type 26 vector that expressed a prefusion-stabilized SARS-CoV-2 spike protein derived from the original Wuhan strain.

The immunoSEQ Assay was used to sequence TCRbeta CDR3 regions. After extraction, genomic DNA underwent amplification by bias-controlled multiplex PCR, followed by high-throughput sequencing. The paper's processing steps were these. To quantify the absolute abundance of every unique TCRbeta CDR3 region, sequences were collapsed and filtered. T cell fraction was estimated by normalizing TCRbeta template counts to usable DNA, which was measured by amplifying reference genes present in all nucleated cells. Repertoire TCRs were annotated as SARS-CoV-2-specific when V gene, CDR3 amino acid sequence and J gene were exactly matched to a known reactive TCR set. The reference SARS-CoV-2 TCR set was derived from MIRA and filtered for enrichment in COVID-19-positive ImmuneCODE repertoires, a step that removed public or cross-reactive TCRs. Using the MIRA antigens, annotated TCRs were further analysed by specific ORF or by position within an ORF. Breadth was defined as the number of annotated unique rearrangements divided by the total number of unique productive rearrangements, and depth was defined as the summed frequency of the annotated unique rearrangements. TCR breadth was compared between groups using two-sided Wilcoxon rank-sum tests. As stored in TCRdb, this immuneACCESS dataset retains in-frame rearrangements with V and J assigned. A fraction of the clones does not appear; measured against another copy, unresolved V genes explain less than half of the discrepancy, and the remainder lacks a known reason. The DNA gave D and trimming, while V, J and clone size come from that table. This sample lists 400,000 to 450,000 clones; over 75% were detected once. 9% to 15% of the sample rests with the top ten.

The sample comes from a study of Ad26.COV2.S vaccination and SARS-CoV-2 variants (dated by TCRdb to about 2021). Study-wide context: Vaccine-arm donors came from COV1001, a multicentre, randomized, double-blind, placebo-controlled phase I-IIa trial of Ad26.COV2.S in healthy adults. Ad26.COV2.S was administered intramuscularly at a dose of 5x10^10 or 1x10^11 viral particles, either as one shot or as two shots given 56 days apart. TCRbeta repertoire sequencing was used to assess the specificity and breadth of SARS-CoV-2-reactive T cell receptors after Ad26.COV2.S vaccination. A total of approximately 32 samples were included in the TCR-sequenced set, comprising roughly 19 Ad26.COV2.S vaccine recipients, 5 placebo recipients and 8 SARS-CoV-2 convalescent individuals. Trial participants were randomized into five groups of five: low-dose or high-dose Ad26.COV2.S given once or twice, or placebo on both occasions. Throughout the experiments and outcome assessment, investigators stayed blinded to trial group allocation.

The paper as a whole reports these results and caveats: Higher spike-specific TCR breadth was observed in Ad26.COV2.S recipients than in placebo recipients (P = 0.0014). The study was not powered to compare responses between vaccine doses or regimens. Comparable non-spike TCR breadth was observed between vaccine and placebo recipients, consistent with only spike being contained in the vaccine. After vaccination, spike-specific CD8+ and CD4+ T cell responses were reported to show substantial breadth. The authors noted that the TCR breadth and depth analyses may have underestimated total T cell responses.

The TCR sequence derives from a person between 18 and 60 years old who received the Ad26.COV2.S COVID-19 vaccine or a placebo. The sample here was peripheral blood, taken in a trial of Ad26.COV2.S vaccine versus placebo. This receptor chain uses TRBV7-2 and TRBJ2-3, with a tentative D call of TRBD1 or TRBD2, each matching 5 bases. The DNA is TGTGCCAGCAGCCGGGACCCAAGCACAGATACGCAGTATTTT. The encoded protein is CASSRDPSTDTQYF.